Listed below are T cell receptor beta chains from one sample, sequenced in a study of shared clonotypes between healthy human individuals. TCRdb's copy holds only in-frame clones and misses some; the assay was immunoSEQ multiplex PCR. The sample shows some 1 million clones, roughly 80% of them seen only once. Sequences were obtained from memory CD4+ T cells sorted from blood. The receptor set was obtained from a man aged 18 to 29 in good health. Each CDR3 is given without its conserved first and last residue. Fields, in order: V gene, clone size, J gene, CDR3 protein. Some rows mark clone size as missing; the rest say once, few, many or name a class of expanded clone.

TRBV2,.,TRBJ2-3,ASRVDRGLGDTQY
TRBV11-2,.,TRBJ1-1,ASSLAGARGTEAF
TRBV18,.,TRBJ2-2,ASSPPGQGANTGELF
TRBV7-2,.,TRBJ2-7,ASSLVGAGQY
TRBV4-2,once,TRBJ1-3,ASSQEISGNTIY
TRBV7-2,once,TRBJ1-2,ASSSPSAGKDYGYT
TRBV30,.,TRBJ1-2,AWSVKPTVYGYT
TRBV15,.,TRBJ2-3,ATSRAPDYTDTQY
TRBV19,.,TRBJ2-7,ASSFSGQSYEQY
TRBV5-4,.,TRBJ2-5,ASGREAAPQETQY
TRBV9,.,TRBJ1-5,ASSPGLGKAQPQH
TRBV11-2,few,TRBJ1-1,ASSLTGRTEAF
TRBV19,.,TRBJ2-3,ASSPRQGSTDTQY
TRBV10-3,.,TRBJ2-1,AISETGDNEQF
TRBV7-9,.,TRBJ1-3,ASSENWGNTIY
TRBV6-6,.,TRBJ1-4,ASSYYQGNEKLF
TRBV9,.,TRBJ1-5,ASSVFRRWNQPQH
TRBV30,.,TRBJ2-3,AWSDSLQAGSTDTQY
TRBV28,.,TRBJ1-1,ASSRQIYTEAF
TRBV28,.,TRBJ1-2,ASSLSVGGSRYGYT
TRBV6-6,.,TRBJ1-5,ASSPGQLNQPQH
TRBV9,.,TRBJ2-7,ASSLSGGFGTYEQY
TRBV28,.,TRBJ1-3,ASSPGGARASGNTIY
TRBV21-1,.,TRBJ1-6,ASSSRVRPRRSYNSPLH
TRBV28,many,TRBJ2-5,ASSTGGDVETQY
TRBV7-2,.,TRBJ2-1,ASSLESSHTYNEQF
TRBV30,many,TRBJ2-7,AWGTSGRAPGQY
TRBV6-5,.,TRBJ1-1,PGGVVKSNTEAF
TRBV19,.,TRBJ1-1,ASSIGRGGGNTEAF
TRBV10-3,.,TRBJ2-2,AISAGDSANTGELF
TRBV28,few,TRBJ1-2,ASSRTGIYGYT
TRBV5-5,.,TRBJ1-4,ASSLTGPNEKLF
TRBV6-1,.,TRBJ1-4,ATLPGTANEKLF
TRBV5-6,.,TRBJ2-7,ASSLVLRGGTYEQY
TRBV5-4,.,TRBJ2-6,ASSLGGSGANVLT
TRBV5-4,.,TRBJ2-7,ASSQTGTSSYEQY
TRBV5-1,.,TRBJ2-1,ASSTTSGGLYNEQF
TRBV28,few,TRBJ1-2,ASTETRVGGYT
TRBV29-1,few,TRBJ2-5,SVEQGPGETQY
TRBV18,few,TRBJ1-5,ASRGLNQPQH
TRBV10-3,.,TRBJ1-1,AISERGPLAEAF
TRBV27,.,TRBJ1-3,ASSSEDKGRNTIY
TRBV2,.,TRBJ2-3,ASSLADTDTQY
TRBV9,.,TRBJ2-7,ASSVQVSTHEQY
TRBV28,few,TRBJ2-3,ASSSPGTGDRTDTQY
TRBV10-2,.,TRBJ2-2,ASRRDRSNTGELF
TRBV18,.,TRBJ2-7,ASSLTLESSYEQY
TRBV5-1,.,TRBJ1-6,ASSLPGQMAPLH
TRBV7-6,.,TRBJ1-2,ASSSGQGDSYGYT
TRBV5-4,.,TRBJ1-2,ASSFGSGAGGYT
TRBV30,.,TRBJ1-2,AWNGGGGNYGYT
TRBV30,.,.,AWSGVGYEQY
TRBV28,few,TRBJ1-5,ASRPLYGQPQH
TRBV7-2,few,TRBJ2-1,ASSMSGEPHNEQF
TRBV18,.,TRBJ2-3,ASSPPLAGGKDTQY
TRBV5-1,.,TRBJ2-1,ASSLDRGVGNEQF
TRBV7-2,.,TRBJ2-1,ASSLASSVVQF
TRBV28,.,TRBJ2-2,ASSSGGADTGELF
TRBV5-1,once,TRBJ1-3,ASSGAVAGNTIY
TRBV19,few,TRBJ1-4,ASSYGQSNEKLF